These 22 T cell receptor beta chains were all obtained from the same sample, sequenced in a study of blood T cell repertoires in COVID-19. Assay: immunoSEQ multiplex PCR; the TCRdb copy retains only in-frame clones and omits some. The data show over 90,000 clones, with about nine tenths seen just once and 4.2% held by the top ten. Sequenced: peripheral blood. These receptors all stem from a man younger than 35 with acute or convalescent COVID-19.

The rearrangement joins TRBV18 to TRBJ2-7, with 10 bases matching TRBD2. Germline V gene lookup returns CDR1 KGHSH and CDR2 LQKENI. V was pared by 2 bases and J by 7 bases, with 8 bases of the junction left unmatched. The length of the CDR3 is 15 residues. The DNA of the CDR3 is TGTGCCAGCTCACCAGGGCTAGCGGGAGTGTATGAGCAGTACTTC. Translation: CASSPGLAGVYEQYF.

V usage is TRBV11-2 and J usage is TRBJ2-7; 8 nucleotides align to TRBD2. V dropped 0 bases and J dropped 11; count of bases not matched to a gene: 6. The CDR3 runs to 13 residues. Germline V CDR1 and CDR2: SGHAT, FQNNGV. In nucleotides, the CDR3 is TGTGCCAGCAGCTTAGATAGGACTAGCTCTAAGTACTTC. Amino acids: CASSLDRTSSKYF.

The rearrangement links TRBV11-2 to TRBJ2-2, with a weak D call TRBD1 (6 bases). Looked up from germline, CDR1 is SGHAT and CDR2 is FQNNGV. V gave up 0 bases and J gave up 6 bases, with 14 bases separating them. The CDR3 length is 16 residues. In DNA form, the CDR3 reads TGTGCCAGCAGCTTAGATCGGAGGACAGCCTCCGGGGAGCTGTTTTTT. Its protein is CASSLDRRTASGELFF.

This sequence joins TRBV5-4 and TRBJ2-1; D ambiguous. The CDR3 contains 12 residues. The germline CDR1 and CDR2 sequences are SGHNT and YYREEE (reference sequence). Trimming pared 4 bases from V and 8 bases from J, leaving 10 bases between. This chain's CDR3 is CASSPTKDEQFF. The CDR3 DNA is TGTGCCAGCAGCCCTACTAAGGATGAGCAGTTCTTC.

This rearrangement joins TRBV6-5 to TRBJ2-7; 11 bases are a match to TRBD2. Germline lookup yields CDR1 MNHEY and CDR2 SVGAGI. The CDR3 spans 14 residues. V lost 8 bases to trimming and J lost 7 bases; unmatched junction nucleotides: 10. As DNA, the CDR3 is TGTGCCAGCCGTTTAACCGGGACTAGCGGAGAGCAGTACTTC. This sequence encodes CASRLTGTSGEQYF.

The chain recombines TRBV19 with TRBJ2-1; 11 nucleotides align to TRBD2. Trimming cost V 10 bases and J 3 bases; bases outside gene matches: 5. This CDR3 spans 14 amino acids. From germline, CDR1 is LNHDA and CDR2 SQIVND (reference sequence). The CDR3 DNA reads TGTGCCACCAGCGGGACTAGCGGCTACAATGAGCAGTTCTTC. Amino acid sequence: CATSGTSGYNEQFF.

This clone was observed a handful of times. The chain has TRBV7-9 and TRBJ1-2; D is unclear. V gave up 2 bases and J gave up 8 bases, with 21 bases separating them. The germline V gene has CDR1 SEHNR and CDR2 FQNEAQ (reference sequence). CDR3 length equals 16 residues. CDR3 sequence: CASSLYGLPGIRGYTF. CDR3 in DNA: TGTGCCAGCAGCTTATATGGGCTCCCGGGAATCAGAGGCTACACCTTC.

This chain connects TRBV9 to TRBJ1-5, with D hard to call. The germline CDR1 and CDR2 sequences are SGDLS and YYNGEE. The CDR3 is 14 amino acids. V was clipped by 3 bases and J by 0 bases, with 7 bases between them. The chain's CDR3 is CASSATDSNQPQHF. The CDR3 DNA sequence: TGTGCCAGCAGCGCGACTGATAGCAATCAGCCCCAGCATTTT.

This chain uses TRBV6-5 with TRBJ1-5; D ambiguous. V was pared by 6 bases and J by 2 bases, with 14 bases between. Germline V gives CDR1 MNHEY, CDR2 SVGAGI. The CDR3 contains 15 residues. The CDR3: CASSLGGLGNQPQHF. CDR3 bases: TGTGCCAGCAGCCTGGGCGGGTTGGGCAATCAGCCCCAGCATTTT.

The rearrangement links TRBV7-9 to TRBJ1-1, with D perhaps TRBD1 (5 bases). Trimming removed 5 bases from V and 1 base from J, with 11 bases in between. Germline V gene sequence: CDR1 SEHNR, CDR2 FQNEAQ (reference sequence). This CDR3 region has 14 residues. The CDR3 DNA is TGTGCCAGCAGCCCGGGACTCCCGAACACTGAAGCTTTCTTT. Protein: CASSPGLPNTEAFF.

V is TRBV21-1 and J is TRBJ1-6. TRBV21-1 is assigned pseudogene status. The CDR3 extends over 16 amino acids. The CDR3, as DNA: TGTGCCAGCAGCACAACTTCCGGGTGGGTTAATTCACCCCTCCACTTT. It encodes CASSTTSGWVNSPLHF.

V gene TRBV9 combines with J gene TRBJ2-1, with 11 bases matching TRBD2. Germline assignment: CDR1 SGDLS and CDR2 YYNGEE. This CDR3 is 18 amino acids long. The V segment lost 0 bases and the J segment 8 bases; nucleotides outside the gene matches: 13. Here the CDR3 DNA reads TGTGCCAGCAGCGTAGTGGCTAGCGGGAGGTTCCTGGATGATGAGCAGTTCTTC. Its protein is CASSVVASGRFLDDEQFF.

This chain joins TRBV19 and TRBJ1-3, with D hard to call. With 9 bases removed from V and 4 bases from J, the gap between germline ends came to 13 bases. The CDR3 contains 13 residues. CDR1 and CDR2 (germline): LNHDA, SQIVND (reference sequence). The chain's CDR3 is CASLSSFGNTIYF. The DNA of the CDR3 is TGTGCCAGCCTAAGCTCCTTCGGAAACACCATATATTTT.

The CDR3: CASSRTGPSNQPQHF. The DNA for the CDR3 is TGTGCCAGCAGTCGGACAGGTCCTAGCAATCAGCCCCAGCATTTT. The chain combines TRBV27 with TRBJ1-5; 7 nucleotides align to TRBD1. The V segment lost 5 bases and the J segment 0 bases; nucleotides outside the gene matches: 4. The CDR3 extends over 15 amino acids. The germline V gene has CDR1 MNHEY and CDR2 SMNVEV (reference sequence).

A few counts support this clone. The chain recombines TRBV5-1 with TRBJ2-3; TRBD1 matches at 8 bases. V lost 3 bases, J lost 3 bases, and 6 bases stayed unmatched. This CDR3 contains 15 residues. The V gene's germline CDR1 is SGHRS and CDR2 YFSETQ. The DNA for the CDR3 is TGCGCCAGCAGCTCGGGACAGGTGGAAACAGATACGCAGTATTTT. This codes for CASSSGQVETDTQYF.

This chain links TRBV7-8 with TRBJ2-7, with D possibly TRBD1 on 6 matching bases. There are 14 residues in the CDR3. V was cut by 4 bases and J by 0 bases, with 10 bases left in between. The germline gives CDR1 SGHVS, CDR2 FQNEAQ. The CDR3 protein is CASSSPGHSYEQYF. CDR3 DNA: TGTGCCAGCAGCTCTCCGGGACACTCCTACGAGCAGTACTTC.

In its sample, this clone was seen once. V is TRBV15 and J is TRBJ1-4; D gene uncertain. In germline, CDR1 is LNHNV, CDR2 YYDKDF (reference sequence). Trimming took off 0 bases at V and 3 bases at J, with 8 bases between the two ends. The CDR3 sequence is 15 residues long. Here the CDR3 DNA reads TGTGCCACCAGCAGAGAACCGGGGTCTAATGAAAAACTGTTTTTT. Translating gives CATSREPGSNEKLFF. Full variable domain (outside the CDR3, taken from reference TRBV15 and TRBJ1-4): DAMVIQNPRYQVTQFGKPVTLSCSQTLNHNVMYWYQQKSSQAPKLLFHYYDKDFNNEADTPDNFQSRRPNTSFCFLDIRSPGLGDTAMYLCATSREPGSNEKLFFGSGTQLSVL.

The J gene is TRBJ1-1, the V gene TRBV27; 7 positions match TRBD1. Per germline, CDR1 MNHEY and CDR2 SMNVEV (reference sequence). V lost 4 bases to trimming and J lost 2 bases; unmatched junction nucleotides: 1. The CDR3 spans 13 residues. Here the CDR3 DNA reads TGTGCCAGCAGTTGGGACAGAAACACTGAAGCTTTCTTT. Translating gives CASSWDRNTEAFF.

The rearrangement uses TRBV4-2 and TRBJ1-5; D is uncertain. Deletions cut 5 bases from V and 0 bases from J, with 11 bases between. The CDR3 is 15 amino acids. CDR1 and CDR2 (germline): LGHNA, YNFKEQ. CDR3 DNA sequence: TGTGCCAGCAGCATGGAGGAGGATAGCAATCAGCCCCAGCATTTT. Translating it yields CASSMEEDSNQPQHF.

The V call is TRBV29-1, the J call TRBJ1-1, with TRBD1 matching over 9 bases. Germline values: CDR1 SQVTM, CDR2 ANQGSEA. The CDR3 contains 13 residues. The V segment lost 7 bases and the J segment 4 bases; nucleotides outside the gene matches: 7. The CDR3 sequence is CSGRTGEATEAFF. For the CDR3, the DNA is TGCAGCGGCCGGACAGGGGAGGCCACTGAAGCTTTCTTT.

The chain uses TRBV14 and TRBJ1-2; 7 bases fit TRBD1. This CDR3 has 13 amino acids. V shed 5 bases and J 5 bases; nucleotides not matched to a gene: 5. Germline V CDR1 and CDR2: SGHDN, FVKESK. The CDR3 nucleotides read TGTGCCAGCAGCGACAGGGAGACATATGGCTACACCTTC. It translates to CASSDRETYGYTF. The full variable domain, its missing parts supplied by reference TRBV14 and TRBJ1-2, is EAGVTQFPSHSVIEKGQTVTLRCDPISGHDNLYWYRRVMGKEIKFLLHFVKESKQDESGMPNNRFLAERTGGTYSTLKVQPAELEDSGVYFCASSDRETYGYTFGSGTRLTVV.

This clone was recorded once. This chain links TRBV24-1 with TRBJ2-2, with TRBD1 identical over 8 bases. Losses at the gene ends were 8 bases for V and 5 bases for J; bases not matched to a gene: 6. The CDR3 length is 14 residues. CDR1 KGHDR and CDR2 SFDVKD come from the germline V gene. CDR3 region: CATTAGGGTGELFF. In DNA form, the CDR3 reads TGTGCCACCACGGCAGGGGGCGGGACCGGGGAGCTGTTTTTT.